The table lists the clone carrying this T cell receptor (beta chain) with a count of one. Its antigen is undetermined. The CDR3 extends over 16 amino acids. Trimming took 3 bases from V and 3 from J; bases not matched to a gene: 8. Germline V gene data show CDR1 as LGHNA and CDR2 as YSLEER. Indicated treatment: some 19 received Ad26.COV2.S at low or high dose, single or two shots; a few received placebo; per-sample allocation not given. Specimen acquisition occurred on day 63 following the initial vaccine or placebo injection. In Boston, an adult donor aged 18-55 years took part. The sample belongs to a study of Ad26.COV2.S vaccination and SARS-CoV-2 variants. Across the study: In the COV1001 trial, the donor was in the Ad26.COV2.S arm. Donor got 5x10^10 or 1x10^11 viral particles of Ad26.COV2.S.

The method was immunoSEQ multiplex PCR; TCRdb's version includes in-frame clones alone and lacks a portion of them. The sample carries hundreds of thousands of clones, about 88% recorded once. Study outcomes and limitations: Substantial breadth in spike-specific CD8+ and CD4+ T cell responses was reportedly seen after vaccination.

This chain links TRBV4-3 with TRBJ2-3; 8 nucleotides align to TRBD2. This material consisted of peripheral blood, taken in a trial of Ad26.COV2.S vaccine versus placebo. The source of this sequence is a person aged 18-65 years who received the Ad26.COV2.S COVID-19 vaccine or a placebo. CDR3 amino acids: CASSHTPAGETDTQYF. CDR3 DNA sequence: TGCGCCAGCAGCCACACCCCAGCGGGAGAAACAGATACGCAGTATTTT.